The rows below give T cell receptor beta chains drawn from one sample of a study of cytomegalovirus exposure and HLA in healthy donors. Libraries were prepared by immunoSEQ multiplex PCR; TCRdb keeps only in-frame clonotypes and omits some of them. Seen here are some 110,000 clones, around 86% observed once, and the top ten hold 3% to 4%. The sequenced sample was PBMCs. These receptors were taken from a woman in her 30s in good health and CMV-seronegative. Each CDR3 is given without its conserved first and last residue.

ASSLGPSGTTGELF	TRBV11-2
ASTRSNYGYT	TRBV28
ASSIQLQGRNQPQH	TRBV19
ATSNQLAGGSYEQY	TRBV15
ASSPSYTRLAGAYEQF	TRBV7-7
ASSLLGQGEAF	TRBV28
ASGLGQGGFEQY	TRBV2
AWSPGQGGYQPQH	TRBV30
ASSQVWAGEQY	TRBV14
SVTGPGTGASEAF	TRBV29-1
ASSEAAGDGYNEQF	TRBV6-1
ASSLGQTSTDTQY	TRBV5-8
ASSYRGQVTSTDTQY	TRBV7-9
ASQPQGTDYNEQF	TRBV19
ASRPDRTSGSYEQF	TRBV28
ASSSTRTRNYEQY	TRBV11-2
ASSQEKGLADEQY	TRBV4-1
ASSSQVGATYEQY	TRBV27
AGNGGIYEQY	TRBV6-5
ASNLDRLGGPQH	TRBV7-2
ASTDQSGANVLT	TRBV19
ASSFSPGTGYVYNEQF	TRBV7-8
ATSRDLGLSGNTIY	TRBV15